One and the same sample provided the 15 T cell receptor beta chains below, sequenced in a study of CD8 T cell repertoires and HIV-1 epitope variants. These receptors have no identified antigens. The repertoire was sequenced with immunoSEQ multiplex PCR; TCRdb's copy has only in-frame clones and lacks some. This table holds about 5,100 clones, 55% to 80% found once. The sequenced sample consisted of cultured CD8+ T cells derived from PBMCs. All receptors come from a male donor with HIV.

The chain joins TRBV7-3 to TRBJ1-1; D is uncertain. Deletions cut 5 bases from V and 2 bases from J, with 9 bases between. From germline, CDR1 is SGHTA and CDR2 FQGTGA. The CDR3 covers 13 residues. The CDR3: CASSPQYNTEAFF. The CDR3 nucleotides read TGTGCCAGCAGCCCACAGTACAACACTGAAGCTTTCTTT.

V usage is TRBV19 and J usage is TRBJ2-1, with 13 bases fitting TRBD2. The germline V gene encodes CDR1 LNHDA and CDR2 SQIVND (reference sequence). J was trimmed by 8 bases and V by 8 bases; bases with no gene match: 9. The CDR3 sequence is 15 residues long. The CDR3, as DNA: TGTGCCAGTTCACGACTAGCGGGGGGTATCTATGAGCAGTTCTTC. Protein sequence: CASSRLAGGIYEQFF.

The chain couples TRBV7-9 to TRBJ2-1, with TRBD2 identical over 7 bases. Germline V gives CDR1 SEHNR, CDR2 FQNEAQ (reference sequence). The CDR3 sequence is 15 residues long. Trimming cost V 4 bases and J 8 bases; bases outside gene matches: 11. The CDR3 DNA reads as TGTGCCAGCAGCTCACAGCGGGAATCGATGGATGAGCAGTTCTTC. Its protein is CASSSQRESMDEQFF.

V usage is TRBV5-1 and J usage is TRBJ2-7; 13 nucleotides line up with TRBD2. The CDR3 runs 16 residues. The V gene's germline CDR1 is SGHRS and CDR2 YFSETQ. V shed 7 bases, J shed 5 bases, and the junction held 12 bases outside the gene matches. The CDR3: CASDPGTSGVPNEQYF. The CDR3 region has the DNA TGCGCCAGCGATCCCGGGACTAGCGGGGTCCCCAACGAGCAGTACTTC. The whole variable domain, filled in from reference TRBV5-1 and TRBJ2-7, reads KAGVTQTPRYLIKTRGQQVTLSCSPISGHRSVSWYQQTPGQGLQFLFEYFSETQRNKGNFPGRFSGRQFSNSRSEMNVSTLELGDSALYLCASDPGTSGVPNEQYFGPGTRLTVT.

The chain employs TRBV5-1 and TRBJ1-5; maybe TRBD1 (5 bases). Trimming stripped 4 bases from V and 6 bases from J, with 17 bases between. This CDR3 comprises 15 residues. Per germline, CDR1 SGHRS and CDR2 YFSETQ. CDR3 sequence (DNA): TGCGCCAGCAGCCCAACAACCGGGACGGGTCAGCCCCAGCATTTT. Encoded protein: CASSPTTGTGQPQHF.

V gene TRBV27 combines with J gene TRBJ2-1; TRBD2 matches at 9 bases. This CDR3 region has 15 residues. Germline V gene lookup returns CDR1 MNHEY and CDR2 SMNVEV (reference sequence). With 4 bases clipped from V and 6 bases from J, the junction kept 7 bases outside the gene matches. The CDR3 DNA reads TGTGCCAGCAGTTCTCCCCTAGCGGGACGCAATGAGCAGTTCTTC. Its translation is CASSSPLAGRNEQFF.

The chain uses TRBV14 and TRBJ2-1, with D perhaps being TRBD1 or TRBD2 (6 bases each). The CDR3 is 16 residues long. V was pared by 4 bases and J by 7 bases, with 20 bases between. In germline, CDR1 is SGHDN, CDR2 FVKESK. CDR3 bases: TGTGCCAGCAGCCCGCTCCCGGGGCAGGGGAGGAATGAGCAGTTCTTC. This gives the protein CASSPLPGQGRNEQFF.

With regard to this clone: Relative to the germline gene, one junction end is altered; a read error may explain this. The CDR3 nucleotides are TGCGCCAGCAGCGAAGAATGGGGATTAAATCAGCCCCAGCATTTT. Translated: CASSEEWGLNQPQHF. The chain couples TRBV4-1 to TRBJ1-5; D uncertain. Per the germline V gene, CDR1 is MGHRA and CDR2 is YSYEKL. The CDR3 extends over 15 amino acids.

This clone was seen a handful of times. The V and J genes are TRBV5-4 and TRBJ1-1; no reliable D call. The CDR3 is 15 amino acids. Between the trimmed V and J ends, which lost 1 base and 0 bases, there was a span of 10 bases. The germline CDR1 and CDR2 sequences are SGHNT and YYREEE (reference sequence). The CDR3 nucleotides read TGTGCCAGCAGCTTGTCGGGCAATATGAACACTGAAGCTTTCTTT. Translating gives CASSLSGNMNTEAFF.

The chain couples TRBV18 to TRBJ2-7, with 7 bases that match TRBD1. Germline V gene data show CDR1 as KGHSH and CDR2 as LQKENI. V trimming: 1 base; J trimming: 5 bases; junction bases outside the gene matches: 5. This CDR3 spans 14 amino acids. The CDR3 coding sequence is TGTGCCAGCTCACCACAGACAGGGAAGGACGAGCAGTACTTC. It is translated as CASSPQTGKDEQYF.

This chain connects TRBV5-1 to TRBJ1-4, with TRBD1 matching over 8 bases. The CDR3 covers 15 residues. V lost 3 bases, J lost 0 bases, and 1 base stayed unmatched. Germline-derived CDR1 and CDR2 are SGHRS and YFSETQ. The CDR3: CASSSTGATNEKLFF. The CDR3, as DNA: TGCGCCAGCAGCTCGACAGGGGCAACTAATGAAAAACTGTTTTTT.

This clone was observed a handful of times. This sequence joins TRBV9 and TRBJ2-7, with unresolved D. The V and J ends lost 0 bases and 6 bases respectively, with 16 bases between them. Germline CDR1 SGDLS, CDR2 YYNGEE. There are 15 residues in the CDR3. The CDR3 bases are TGTGCCAGCAGCGTAGATCCCTCTAGTTGGTCCGAGCAGTACTTC. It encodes CASSVDPSSWSEQYF.

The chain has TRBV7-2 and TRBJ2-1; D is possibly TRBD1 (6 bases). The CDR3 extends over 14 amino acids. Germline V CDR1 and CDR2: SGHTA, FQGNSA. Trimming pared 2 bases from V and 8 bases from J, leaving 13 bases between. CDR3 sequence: CASSLINRADEQFF. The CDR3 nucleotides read TGTGCCAGCAGCTTAATTAACAGGGCGGATGAGCAGTTCTTC.

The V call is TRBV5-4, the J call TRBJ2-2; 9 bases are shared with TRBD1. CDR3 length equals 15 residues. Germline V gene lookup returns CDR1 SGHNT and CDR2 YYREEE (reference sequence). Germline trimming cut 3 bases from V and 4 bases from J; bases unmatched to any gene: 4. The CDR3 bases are TGTGCCAGCAGCTCAGACAGGGGGGGCACCGGGGAGCTGTTTTTT. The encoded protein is CASSSDRGGTGELFF.

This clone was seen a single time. The CDR3 nucleotides are TGTGCCAGCAGGGACGCTGACAGGGGCTACAATGAGCAGTTCTTC. This encodes CASRDADRGYNEQFF. V is TRBV7-3 and J is TRBJ2-1; 8 bases fit TRBD1. The CDR3 loop spans 15 amino acids. The ends lost 6 bases at V and 3 bases at J; junction bases unmatched: 7. Germline values: CDR1 SGHTA, CDR2 FQGTGA.